The present T cell receptor beta chain was sequenced within a study of cytomegalovirus exposure and HLA in healthy donors. Trimming took 1 base from V and 6 from J; bases not matched to a gene: 9. The CDR3 has 15 amino acids. From germline, CDR1 is MGHRA and CDR2 YSYEKL. This PCR relied on a set of 60 Vbeta primers and 13 Jbeta primers. The method was immunoSEQ multiplex PCR; TCRdb's version includes in-frame clones alone and lacks a portion of them. The data contain fewer than 200,000 clones, 70% to 90% of them singletons. A few counts support this clone. Sequences were obtained from PBMCs. This clonotype was sampled from a man aged 25 to 45 in good health and CMV-seropositive. The rearrangement joins TRBV4-1 to TRBJ2-7; 7 bases fit TRBD2. In DNA form, the CDR3 reads TGCGCCAGCAGCCAAGGGCACCGGGAGGTAGTCGAGCAGTACTTC. It translates to CASSQGHREVVEQYF.